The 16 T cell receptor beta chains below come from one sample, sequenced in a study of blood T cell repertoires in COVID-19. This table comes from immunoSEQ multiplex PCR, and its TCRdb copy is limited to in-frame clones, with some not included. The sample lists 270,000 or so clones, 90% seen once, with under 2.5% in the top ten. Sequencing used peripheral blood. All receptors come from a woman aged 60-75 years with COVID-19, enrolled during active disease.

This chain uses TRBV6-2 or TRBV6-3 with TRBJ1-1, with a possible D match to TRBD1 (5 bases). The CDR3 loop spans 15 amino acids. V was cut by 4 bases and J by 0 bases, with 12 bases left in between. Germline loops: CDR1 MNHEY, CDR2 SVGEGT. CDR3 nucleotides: TGTGCCAGCAGTTCCCGTCGGGGGTTGAACACTGAAGCTTTCTTT. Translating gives CASSSRRGLNTEAFF.

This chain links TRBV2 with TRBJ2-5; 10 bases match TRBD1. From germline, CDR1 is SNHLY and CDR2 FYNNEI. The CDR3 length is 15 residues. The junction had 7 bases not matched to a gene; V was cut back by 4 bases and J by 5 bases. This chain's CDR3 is CASSGGTGVGETQYF. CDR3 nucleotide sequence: TGTGCCAGCAGTGGAGGGACAGGGGTTGGCGAGACCCAGTACTTC.

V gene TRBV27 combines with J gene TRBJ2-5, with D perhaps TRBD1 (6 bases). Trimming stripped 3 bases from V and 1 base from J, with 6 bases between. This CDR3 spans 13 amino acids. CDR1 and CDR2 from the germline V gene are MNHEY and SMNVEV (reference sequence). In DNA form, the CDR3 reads TGTGCCAGCAGTTTCAGGGGCCAAGAGACCCAGTACTTC. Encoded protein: CASSFRGQETQYF.

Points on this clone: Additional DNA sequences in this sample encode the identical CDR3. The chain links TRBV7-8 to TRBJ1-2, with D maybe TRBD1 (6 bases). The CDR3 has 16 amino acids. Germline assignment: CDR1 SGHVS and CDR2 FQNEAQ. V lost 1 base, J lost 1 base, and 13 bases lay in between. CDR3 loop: CASSLVAGELNYGYTF. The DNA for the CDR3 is TGTGCCAGCAGCTTAGTGGCAGGGGAGCTTAACTATGGCTACACCTTC.

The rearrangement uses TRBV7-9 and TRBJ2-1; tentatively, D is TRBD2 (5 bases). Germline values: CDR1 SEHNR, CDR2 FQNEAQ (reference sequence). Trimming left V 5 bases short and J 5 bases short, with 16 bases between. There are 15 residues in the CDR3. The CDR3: CASSQAAGVHNEQFF. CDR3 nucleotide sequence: TGTGCCAGCAGCCAGGCCGCGGGCGTCCACAATGAGCAGTTCTTC.

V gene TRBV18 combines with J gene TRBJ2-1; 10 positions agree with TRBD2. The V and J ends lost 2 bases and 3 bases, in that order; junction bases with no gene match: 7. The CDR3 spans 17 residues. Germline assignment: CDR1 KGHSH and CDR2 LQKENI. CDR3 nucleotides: TGTGCCAGCTCACCAAGGGCTAGCGGGGGACTCTACAATGAGCAGTTCTTC. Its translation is CASSPRASGGLYNEQFF.

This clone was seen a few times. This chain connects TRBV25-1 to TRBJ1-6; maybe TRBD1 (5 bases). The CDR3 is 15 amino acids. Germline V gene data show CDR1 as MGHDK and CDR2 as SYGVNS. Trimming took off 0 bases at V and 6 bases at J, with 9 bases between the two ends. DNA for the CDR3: TGTGCCAGCAGTGAATACGGGGGTTTTAATTCACCCCTCCACTTT. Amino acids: CASSEYGGFNSPLHF.

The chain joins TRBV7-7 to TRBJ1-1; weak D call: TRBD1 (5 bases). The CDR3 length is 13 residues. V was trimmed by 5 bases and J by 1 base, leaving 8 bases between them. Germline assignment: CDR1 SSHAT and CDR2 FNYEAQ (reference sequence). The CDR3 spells CASSAGQNTEAFF. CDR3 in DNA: TGTGCCAGCAGCGCCGGACAGAACACTGAAGCTTTCTTT. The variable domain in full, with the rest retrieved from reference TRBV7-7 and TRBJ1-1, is GAGVSQSPRYKVTKRGQDVTLRCDPISSHATLYWYQQALGQGPEFLTYFNYEAQPDKSGLPSDRFSAERPEGSISTLTIQRTEQRDSAMYRCASSAGQNTEAFFGQGTRLTVV.

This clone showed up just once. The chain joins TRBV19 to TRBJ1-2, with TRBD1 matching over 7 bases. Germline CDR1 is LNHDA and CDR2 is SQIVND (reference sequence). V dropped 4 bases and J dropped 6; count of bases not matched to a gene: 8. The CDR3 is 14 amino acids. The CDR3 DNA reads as TGTGCCAGTAGTAAGTTGGACAGGATCGATGGCTACACCTTC. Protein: CASSKLDRIDGYTF.

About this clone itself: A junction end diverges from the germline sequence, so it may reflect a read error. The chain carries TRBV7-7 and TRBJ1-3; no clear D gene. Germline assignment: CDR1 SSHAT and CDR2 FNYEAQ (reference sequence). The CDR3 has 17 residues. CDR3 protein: CASSLALGEVMGNTIYF. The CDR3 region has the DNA TGTGCTAGCAGCTTAGCGCTCGGGGAGGTAATGGGAAACACCATATATTTT.

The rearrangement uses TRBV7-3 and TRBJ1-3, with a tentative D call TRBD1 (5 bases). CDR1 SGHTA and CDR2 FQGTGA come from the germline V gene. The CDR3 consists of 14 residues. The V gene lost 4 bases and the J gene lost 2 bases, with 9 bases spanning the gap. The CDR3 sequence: CASSSSGPGNTIYF. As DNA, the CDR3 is TGTGCCAGCAGCTCCTCAGGGCCTGGAAACACCATATATTTT.

The chain's CDR3 is CASTKGGQNSPLHF. The CDR3, as DNA: TGTGCCAGCACCAAAGGGGGACAGAATTCACCCCTCCACTTT. The gene calls are TRBV6-5 and TRBJ1-6; 7 nucleotides match TRBD1. Trimming removed 7 bases from V and 7 bases from J; junction bases left unmatched: 7. This CDR3 has 14 amino acids. Germline V gives CDR1 MNHEY, CDR2 SVGAGI.

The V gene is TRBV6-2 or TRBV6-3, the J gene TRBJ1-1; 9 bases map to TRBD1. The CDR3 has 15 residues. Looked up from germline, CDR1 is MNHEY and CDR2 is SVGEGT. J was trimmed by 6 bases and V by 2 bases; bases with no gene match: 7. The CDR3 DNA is TGTGCCAGCAGTTACGTTGGACAGGGGTTCGCTGAAGCTTTCTTT. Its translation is CASSYVGQGFAEAFF.

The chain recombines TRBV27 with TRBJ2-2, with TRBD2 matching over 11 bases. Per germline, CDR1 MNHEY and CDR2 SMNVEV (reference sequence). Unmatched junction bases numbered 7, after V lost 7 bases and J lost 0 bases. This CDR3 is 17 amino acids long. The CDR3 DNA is TGTGCCAGCAAGTTCGGGACTAGCGGACCGAACACCGGGGAGCTGTTTTTT. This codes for CASKFGTSGPNTGELFF.

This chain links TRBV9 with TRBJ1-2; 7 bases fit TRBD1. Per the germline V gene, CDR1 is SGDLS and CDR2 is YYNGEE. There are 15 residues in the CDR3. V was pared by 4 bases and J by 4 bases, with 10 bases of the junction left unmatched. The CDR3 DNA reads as TGTGCCAGCAGCCGGATCGGACAGGAAAGCTATGGCTACACCTTC. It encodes CASSRIGQESYGYTF.

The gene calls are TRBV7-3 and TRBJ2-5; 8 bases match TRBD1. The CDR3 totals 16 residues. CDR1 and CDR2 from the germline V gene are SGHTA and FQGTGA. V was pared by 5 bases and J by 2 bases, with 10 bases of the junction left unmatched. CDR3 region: CASSPIHTGGQETQYF. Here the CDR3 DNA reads TGTGCCAGCAGCCCGATTCACACAGGGGGACAAGAGACCCAGTACTTC.